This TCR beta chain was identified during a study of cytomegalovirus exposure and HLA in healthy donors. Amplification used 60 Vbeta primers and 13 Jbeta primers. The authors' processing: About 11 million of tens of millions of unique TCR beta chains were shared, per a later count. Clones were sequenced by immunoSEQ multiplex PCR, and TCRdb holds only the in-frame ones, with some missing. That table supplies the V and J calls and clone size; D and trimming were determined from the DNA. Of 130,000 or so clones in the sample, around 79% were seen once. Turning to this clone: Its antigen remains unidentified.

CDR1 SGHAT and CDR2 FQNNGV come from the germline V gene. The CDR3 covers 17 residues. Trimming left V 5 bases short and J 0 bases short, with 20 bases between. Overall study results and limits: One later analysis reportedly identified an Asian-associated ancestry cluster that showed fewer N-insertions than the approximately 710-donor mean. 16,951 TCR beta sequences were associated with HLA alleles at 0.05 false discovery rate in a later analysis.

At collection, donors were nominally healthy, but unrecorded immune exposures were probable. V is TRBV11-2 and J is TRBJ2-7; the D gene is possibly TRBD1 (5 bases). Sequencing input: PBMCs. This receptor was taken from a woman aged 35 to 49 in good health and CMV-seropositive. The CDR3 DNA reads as TGTGCCAGCAGCCAAGTGGGCCAGGGTTTGACCTCCTACGAGCAGTACTTC. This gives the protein CASSQVGQGLTSYEQYF.